Listed here is a single TCR beta chain. This specimen belongs to a study of T cell changes during pregnancy in multiple sclerosis. The V gene's germline CDR1 is MNHNY and CDR2 SVGAGI (reference sequence). The CDR3 sequence is 14 residues long. V was clipped by 5 bases and J by 6 bases; unmatched bases: 10. The method was immunoSEQ multiplex PCR; TCRdb's version includes in-frame clones alone and lacks a portion of them. This repertoire shows about 62,000 clones, approximately 90% found once; its top ten account for roughly 2.7%. The chain has TRBV6-6 and TRBJ2-7; 7 bases agree with TRBD1. The source material was peripheral blood, sampled in the first trimester of pregnancy. The clonotype originates from a female donor with multiple sclerosis, enrolled in a pregnancy study. The CDR3 nucleotides are TGTGCCAGCAGTCGGCCGGGACAGTGGAGCGAGCAGTACTTC. It is translated as CASSRPGQWSEQYF.